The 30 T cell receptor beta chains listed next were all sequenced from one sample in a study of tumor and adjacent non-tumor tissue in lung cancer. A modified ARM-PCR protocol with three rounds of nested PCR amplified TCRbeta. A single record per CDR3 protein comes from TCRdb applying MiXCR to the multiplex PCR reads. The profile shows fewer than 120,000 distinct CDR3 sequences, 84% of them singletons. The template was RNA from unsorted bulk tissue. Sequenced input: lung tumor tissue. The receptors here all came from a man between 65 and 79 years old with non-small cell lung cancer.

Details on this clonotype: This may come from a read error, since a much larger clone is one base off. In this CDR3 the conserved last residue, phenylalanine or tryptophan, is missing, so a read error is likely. CDR3 sequence (DNA): TGTGCCAGCAGCTTAACAGGACTAGCAGGTACTGAGCAGTTCCTC. This sequence encodes CASSLTGLAGTEQFL. This sequence joins TRBV7-3 and TRBJ2-1, with 8 bases that match TRBD2. The CDR3 covers 15 residues. Germline V gene data show CDR1 as SGHTA and CDR2 as FQGTGA. Germline trimming cut 0 bases from V and 9 bases from J; bases unmatched to any gene: 7.

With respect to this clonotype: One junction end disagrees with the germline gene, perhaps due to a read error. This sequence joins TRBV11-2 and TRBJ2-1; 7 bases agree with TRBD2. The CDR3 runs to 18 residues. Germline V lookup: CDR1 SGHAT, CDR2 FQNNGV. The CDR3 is CASSLHVREWPSYNEQFF. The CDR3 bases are TGTGCCAGCAGCTTACATGTGCGGGAGTGGCCCTCCTACAATGAGCAGTTCTTT.

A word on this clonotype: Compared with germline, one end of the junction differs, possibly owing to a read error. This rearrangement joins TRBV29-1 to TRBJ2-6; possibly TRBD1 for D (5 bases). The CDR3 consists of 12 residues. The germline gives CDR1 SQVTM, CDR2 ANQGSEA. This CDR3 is CSAHSGANVLSF. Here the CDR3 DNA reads TGCAGCGCCCACTCTGGGGCCAACGTCTTGAGTTTC.

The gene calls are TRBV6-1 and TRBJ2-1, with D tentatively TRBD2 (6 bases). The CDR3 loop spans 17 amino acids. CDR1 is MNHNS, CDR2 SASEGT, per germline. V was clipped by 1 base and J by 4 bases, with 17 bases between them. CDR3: CASSEGVGLFGYNEQFF. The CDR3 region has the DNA TGTGCCAGCAGTGAAGGCGTGGGACTCTTTGGATACAATGAGCAGTTCTTC.

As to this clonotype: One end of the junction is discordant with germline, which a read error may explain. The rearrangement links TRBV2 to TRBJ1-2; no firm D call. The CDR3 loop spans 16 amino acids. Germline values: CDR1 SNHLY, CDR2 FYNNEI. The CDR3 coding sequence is TGTGCCAGCAGTGAAGAGTGGTCCGAACACAACTATGGATACACCTTC. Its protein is CASSEEWSEHNYGYTF.

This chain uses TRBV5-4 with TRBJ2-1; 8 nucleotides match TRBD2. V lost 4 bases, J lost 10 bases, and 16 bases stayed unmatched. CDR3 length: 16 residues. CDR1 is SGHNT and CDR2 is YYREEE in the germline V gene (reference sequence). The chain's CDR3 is CASSGAGTNGRAEQFF. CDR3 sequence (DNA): TGTGCCAGCAGCGGAGCCGGGACTAACGGGAGGGCGGAGCAGTTCTTC.

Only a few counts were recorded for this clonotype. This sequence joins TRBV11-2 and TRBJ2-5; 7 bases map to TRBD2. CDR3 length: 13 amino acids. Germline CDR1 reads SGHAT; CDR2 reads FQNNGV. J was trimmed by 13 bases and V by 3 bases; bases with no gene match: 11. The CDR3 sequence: CASSLDHRLAPYF. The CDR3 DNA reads TGTGCCAGCAGCTTGGATCACAGACTAGCTCCGTACTTC.

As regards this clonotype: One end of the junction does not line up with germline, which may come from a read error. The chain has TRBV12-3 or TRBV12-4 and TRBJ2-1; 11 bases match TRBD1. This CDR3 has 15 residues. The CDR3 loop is CASRWGTGGYNKQFF. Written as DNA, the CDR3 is TGTGCCAGCAGATGGGGGACAGGGGGTTACAATAAGCAGTTCTTC.

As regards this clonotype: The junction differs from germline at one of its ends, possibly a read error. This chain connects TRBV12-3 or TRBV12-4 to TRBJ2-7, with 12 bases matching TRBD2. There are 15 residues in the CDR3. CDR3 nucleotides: TGTGTCAGCAGATCACTAGCGGGAGGAACCTACGACCAGTACTTC. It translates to CVSRSLAGGTYDQYF.

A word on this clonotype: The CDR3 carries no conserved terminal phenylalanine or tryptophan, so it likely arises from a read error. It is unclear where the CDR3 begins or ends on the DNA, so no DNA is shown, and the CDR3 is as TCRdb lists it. CDR3 loop: CASTQGGREGYIL. V gene TRBV6-5 combines with J gene TRBJ1-2; the table names TRBD1, a call not compared with the DNA. The CDR3 has 13 amino acids, counting both end residues. Germline V gene lookup returns CDR1 MNHEY and CDR2 SVGAGI.

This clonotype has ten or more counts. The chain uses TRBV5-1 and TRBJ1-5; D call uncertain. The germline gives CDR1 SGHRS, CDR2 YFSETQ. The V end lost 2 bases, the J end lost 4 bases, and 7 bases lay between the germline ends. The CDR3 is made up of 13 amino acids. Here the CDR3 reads CASSLGRNQPQHF. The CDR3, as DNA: TGCGCCAGCAGCTTAGGACGGAATCAGCCCCAGCATTTT.

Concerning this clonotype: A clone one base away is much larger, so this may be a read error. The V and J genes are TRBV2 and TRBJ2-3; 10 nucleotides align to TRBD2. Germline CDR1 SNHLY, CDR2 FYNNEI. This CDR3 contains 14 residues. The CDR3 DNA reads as TGTGCCAGCCGGACTAGCGGAAGCACATATACGCAGTATTTT. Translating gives CASRTSGSTYTQYF.

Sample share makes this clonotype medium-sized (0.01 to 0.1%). CDR3 bases: TGTGCCTCCCTGGAAGAGTTTGTCAATGAGCAGTTCTTC. It yields the protein CASLEEFVNEQFF. The rearrangement uses TRBV10-3 and TRBJ2-1; D ambiguous. The V and J ends lost 11 bases and 6 bases respectively, with 17 bases between them. This CDR3 has 13 residues. Germline V lookup: CDR1 ENHRY, CDR2 SYGVKD.

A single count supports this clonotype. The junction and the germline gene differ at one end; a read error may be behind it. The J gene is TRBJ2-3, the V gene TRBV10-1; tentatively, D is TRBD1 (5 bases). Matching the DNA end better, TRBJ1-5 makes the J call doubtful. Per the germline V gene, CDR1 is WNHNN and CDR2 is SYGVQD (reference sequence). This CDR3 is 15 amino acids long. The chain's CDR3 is CASIESKQAADRQHF. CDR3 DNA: TGCGCCAGCATTGAGTCGAAACAGGCCGCAGATAGGCAGCATTTT.

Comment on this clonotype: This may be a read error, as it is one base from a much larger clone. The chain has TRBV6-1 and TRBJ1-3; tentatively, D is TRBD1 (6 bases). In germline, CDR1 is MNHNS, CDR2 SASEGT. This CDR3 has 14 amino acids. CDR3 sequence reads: CDSSQGISGYTIYF. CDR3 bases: TGTGACAGCAGTCAGGGGATCTCTGGATACACCATATATTTT.

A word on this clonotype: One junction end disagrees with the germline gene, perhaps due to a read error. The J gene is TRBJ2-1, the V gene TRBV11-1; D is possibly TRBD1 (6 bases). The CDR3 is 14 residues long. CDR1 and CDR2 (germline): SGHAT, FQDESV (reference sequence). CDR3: CASSTQGTHNAQFF. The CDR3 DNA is TGTGCCAGCAGCACACAGGGAACCCACAATGCGCAGTTCTTC.

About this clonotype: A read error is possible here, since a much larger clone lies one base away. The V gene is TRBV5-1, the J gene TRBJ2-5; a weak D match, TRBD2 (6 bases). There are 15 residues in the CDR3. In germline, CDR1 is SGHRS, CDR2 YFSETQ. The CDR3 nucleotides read TGCGCCAGCAGCTTGCGCCTAGCGCGTACGGAGACCCACTACTTC. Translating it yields CASSLRLARTETHYF.

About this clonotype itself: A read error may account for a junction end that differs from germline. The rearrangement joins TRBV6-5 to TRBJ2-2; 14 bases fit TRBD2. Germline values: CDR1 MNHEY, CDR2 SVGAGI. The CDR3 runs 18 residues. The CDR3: CASSYSGLAGGYTRELFF. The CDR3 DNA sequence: TGTGCCAGTAGTTACTCCGGACTAGCGGGAGGATACACCAGGGAGCTGTTTTTT.

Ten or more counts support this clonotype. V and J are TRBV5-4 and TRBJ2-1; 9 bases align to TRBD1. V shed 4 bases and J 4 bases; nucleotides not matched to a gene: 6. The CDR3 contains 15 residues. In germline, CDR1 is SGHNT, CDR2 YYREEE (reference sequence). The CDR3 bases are TGTGCCAGCAGCCCGGTAGGGACAGGGTACAATGAGCAGTTCTTC. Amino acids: CASSPVGTGYNEQFF.

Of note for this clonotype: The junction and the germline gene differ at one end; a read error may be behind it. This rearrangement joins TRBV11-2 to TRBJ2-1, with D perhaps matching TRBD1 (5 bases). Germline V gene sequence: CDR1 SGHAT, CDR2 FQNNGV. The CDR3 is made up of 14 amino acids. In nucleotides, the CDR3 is TGTTCCAGCAGCTTAGTGAGACAGTACAATGAGCAATTCTTC. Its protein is CSSSLVRQYNEQFF.

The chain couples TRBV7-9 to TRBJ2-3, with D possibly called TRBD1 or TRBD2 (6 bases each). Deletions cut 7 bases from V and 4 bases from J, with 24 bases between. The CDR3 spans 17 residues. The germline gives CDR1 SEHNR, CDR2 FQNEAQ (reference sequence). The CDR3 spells CASNYPRGRTEADTQYF. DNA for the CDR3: TGTGCCAGCAACTACCCCCGGGGGCGGACAGAGGCAGATACGCAGTATTTT.

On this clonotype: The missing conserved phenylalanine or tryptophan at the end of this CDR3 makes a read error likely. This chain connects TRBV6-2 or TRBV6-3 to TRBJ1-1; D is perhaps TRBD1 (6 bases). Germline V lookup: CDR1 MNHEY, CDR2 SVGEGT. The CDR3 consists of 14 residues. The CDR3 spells CARSYSGAIAEAFL. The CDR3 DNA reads TGTGCCAGGAGTTACTCGGGGGCAATCGCTGAAGCTTTCCTT.

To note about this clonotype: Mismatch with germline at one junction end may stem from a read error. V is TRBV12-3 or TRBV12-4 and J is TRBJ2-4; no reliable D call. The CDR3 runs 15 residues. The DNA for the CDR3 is TGCGCCAGCAGTTCAACCGACAACTCATTAAACATTCAGTACTTC. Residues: CASSSTDNSLNIQYF.

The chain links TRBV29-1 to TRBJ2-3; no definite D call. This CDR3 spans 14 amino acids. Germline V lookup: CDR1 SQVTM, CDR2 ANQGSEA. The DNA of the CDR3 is TGCAACGTAAACGACGGCCAGAGGACAGATACGCAGTATTTT. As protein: CNVNDGQRTDTQYF.

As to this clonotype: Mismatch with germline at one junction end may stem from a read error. In nucleotides, the CDR3 is TGTGTCAGCACTAAAAATTTGGAGCATTACGAGCAGTACTTC. Protein sequence: CVSTKNLEHYEQYF. This chain joins TRBV6-6 and TRBJ2-7; D is ambiguous. Germline V CDR1 and CDR2: MNHNY, SVGAGI (reference sequence). The CDR3 loop spans 14 amino acids.

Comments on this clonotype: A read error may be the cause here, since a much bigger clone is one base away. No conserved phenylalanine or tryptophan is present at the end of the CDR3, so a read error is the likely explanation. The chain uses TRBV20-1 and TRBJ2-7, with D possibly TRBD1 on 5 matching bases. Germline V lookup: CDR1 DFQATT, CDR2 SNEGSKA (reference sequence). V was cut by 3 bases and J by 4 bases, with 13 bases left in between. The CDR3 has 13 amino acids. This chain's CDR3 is CSARGPIGYEQYL. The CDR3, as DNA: TGCAGTGCTAGGGGGCCAATCGGGTACGAGCAGTACCTC.

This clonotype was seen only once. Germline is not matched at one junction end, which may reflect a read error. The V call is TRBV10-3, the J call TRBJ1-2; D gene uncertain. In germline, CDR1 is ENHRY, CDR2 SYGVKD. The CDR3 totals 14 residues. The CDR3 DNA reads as TGTGCCATCAGTGGGAGACTGGGAGATTATGACTACACCTTC. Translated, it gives CAISGRLGDYDYTF.

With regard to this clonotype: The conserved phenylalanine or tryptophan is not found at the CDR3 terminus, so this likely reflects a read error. The CDR3 region is CASGFDRNKPQHY. As DNA, the CDR3 is TGTGCTAGTGGTTTTGATAGAAATAAGCCCCAGCATTAT. The rearrangement joins TRBV12-5 to TRBJ1-5, with D hard to call. With 3 bases removed from V and 8 bases from J, the gap between germline ends came to 11 bases. The CDR3 totals 13 residues. Germline V gene lookup returns CDR1 LGHNT and CDR2 FRNRAP.

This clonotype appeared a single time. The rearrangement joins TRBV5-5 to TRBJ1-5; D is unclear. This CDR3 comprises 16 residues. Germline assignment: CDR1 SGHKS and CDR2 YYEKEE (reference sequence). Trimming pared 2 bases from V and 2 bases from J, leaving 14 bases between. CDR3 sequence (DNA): TGTGCCAGCAGCTTTGGTAGGGTAATAGGCAATCAGCCCCAGCATTTT. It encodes CASSFGRVIGNQPQHF.

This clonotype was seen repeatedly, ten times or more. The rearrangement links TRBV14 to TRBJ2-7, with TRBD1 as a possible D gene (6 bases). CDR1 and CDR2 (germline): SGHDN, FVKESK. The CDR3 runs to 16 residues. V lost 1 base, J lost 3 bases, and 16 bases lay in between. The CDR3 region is CASSQGSGQTNYEQYF. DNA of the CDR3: TGTGCCAGCAGCCAAGGTTCTGGACAGACGAACTACGAGCAGTACTTC.